These 32 T cell receptor beta chains were all obtained from the same sample, sequenced in a study of human T cells and chemical hapten exposure. The time point here: patch test 2, 6 weeks after DPC sensitization. Treatment in this sample: therapeutic diphenylcyclopropenone sensitization with weekly scalp DPC. One entry per CDR3 protein, called by TCRdb with MiXCR from the RACE reads. The sample lists some 100,000 distinct CDR3 sequences, approximately 8.8% occurring once. Source: whole blood, taken in connection with sensitization to the hapten diphenylcyclopropenone (DPC). These receptors were collected from a middle-aged woman with alopecia areata. Some clones in this sample may be carry-over from other donors' samples.

This clonotype appeared many times. The CDR3 loop reads CASSPWDRTTDTQYF. The CDR3 nucleotides are TGTGCCAGTAGTCCCTGGGACAGGACCACAGATACGCAGTATTTT. The V call is TRBV19, the J call TRBJ2-3; 8 positions agree with TRBD1. The V and J ends lost 5 bases and 2 bases, in that order; junction bases with no gene match: 6. Germline V lookup: CDR1 LNHDA, CDR2 SQIVND (reference sequence). CDR3 length: 15 amino acids. The whole variable domain, filled in from reference TRBV19 and TRBJ2-3, reads DGGITQSPKYLFRKEGQNVTLSCEQNLNHDAMYWYRQDPGQGLRLIYYSQIVNDFQKGDIAEGYSVSREKKESFPLTVTSAQKNPTAFYLCASSPWDRTTDTQYFGPGTRLTVL.

This clonotype appeared a few times. The CDR3 sequence is CASSLESGRYGYTF. CDR3 DNA: TGTGCCAGCAGCTTAGAAAGCGGACGCTATGGCTACACCTTC. The gene calls are TRBV7-2 and TRBJ1-2; D remains unclear. Trimming stripped 1 base from V and 4 bases from J, with 10 bases between. Germline CDR1 is SGHTA and CDR2 is FQGNSA. The CDR3 contains 14 residues.

This clonotype was detected many times. The chain recombines TRBV29-1 with TRBJ2-3; a weak D match, TRBD2 (7 bases). This CDR3 region has 14 residues. With 6 bases removed from V and 4 bases from J, the gap between germline ends came to 17 bases. Germline assignment: CDR1 SQVTM and CDR2 ANQGSEA. For the CDR3, the DNA is TGCAGCGTAGTCCTGGGGGGGGCCGCAGATACGCAGTATTTT. Translating gives CSVVLGGAADTQYF.

The sample holds many counts of this clonotype. The chain uses TRBV12-3 or TRBV12-4 and TRBJ1-2; 7 bases are shared with TRBD1. CDR3 length equals 15 residues. V trimming: 5 bases; J trimming: 5 bases; junction bases outside the gene matches: 11. The CDR3 loop is CASSGQTGTMYGYTF. Written as DNA, the CDR3 is TGTGCCAGCAGTGGACAGACAGGGACCATGTATGGCTACACCTTC.

At least ten counts were recorded for this clonotype. Germline is not matched at one junction end, which may reflect a read error. This chain connects TRBV5-6 to TRBJ1-1; perhaps TRBD1 as D (6 bases). Germline V lookup: CDR1 SGHDT, CDR2 YYEEEE. This CDR3 has 14 residues. CDR3 residues: CASSFQGRGTEAFF. The CDR3 DNA reads TGTGCCAGTAGCTTCCAGGGGAGGGGCACTGAAGCTTTCTTT. Drawing the rest from reference TRBV5-6 and TRBJ1-1, the complete variable domain is DAGVTQSPTHLIKTRGQQVTLRCSPKSGHDTVSWYQQALGQGPQFIFQYYEEEERQRGNFPDRFSGHQFPNYSSELNVNALLLGDSALYLCASSFQGRGTEAFFGQGTRLTVV.

This clonotype was recorded at least ten times. The chain links TRBV10-3 to TRBJ2-5, with unresolved D. Trimming shortened V by 3 bases and J by 4 bases, and 6 bases separated the two germline ends. CDR1 is ENHRY and CDR2 is SYGVKD in the germline V gene. This CDR3 contains 12 residues. The CDR3 is CAISDQRETQYF. As DNA, the CDR3 is TGTGCCATCAGTGACCAGCGAGAGACCCAGTACTTC.

This clonotype was observed at least ten times. This chain connects TRBV7-8 to TRBJ2-7, with 7 bases identical to TRBD1. Germline trimming cut 1 base from V and 4 bases from J; bases unmatched to any gene: 4. Germline CDR1 reads SGHVS; CDR2 reads FQNEAQ. This CDR3 has 14 residues. The CDR3 reads CASSLGTGPYEQYF. The DNA of the CDR3 is TGTGCCAGCAGCTTAGGGACAGGTCCTTACGAGCAGTACTTC.

The chain carries TRBV7-2 and TRBJ2-1; 15 bases line up with TRBD2. The CDR3 consists of 18 residues. Germline V gene data show CDR1 as SGHTA and CDR2 as FQGNSA. The junction had 4 bases not matched to a gene; V was cut back by 2 bases and J by 2 bases. The CDR3 bases are TGTGCCAGCAGCTTAAGGGGACTAGCGGGGGGTCCCTACAATGAGCAGTTCTTC. Translated: CASSLRGLAGGPYNEQFF.

The CDR3 DNA sequence: TGTGCCAGCAGTTACCCCTCTTGGACAGGGCGGGACTATGGCTACACCTTC. Translation gives CASSYPSWTGRDYGYTF. The V and J genes are TRBV6-6 and TRBJ1-2, with 8 bases matching TRBD1. The CDR3 has 17 residues. V shed 2 bases and J 3 bases; nucleotides not matched to a gene: 11. CDR1 and CDR2 (germline): MNHNY, SVGAGI (reference sequence).

This clonotype came up a few times. The chain couples TRBV6-5 to TRBJ1-1; no reliable D call. The CDR3 extends over 14 amino acids. V gave up 7 bases and J gave up 4 bases, with 16 bases separating them. Per the germline V gene, CDR1 is MNHEY and CDR2 is SVGAGI. This CDR3 is CASTRAIYGTEAFF. The CDR3, as DNA: TGTGCCAGCACCCGAGCCATCTACGGCACTGAAGCTTTCTTT.

In its sample, this clonotype was seen many times. The chain employs TRBV5-6 and TRBJ1-1; tentatively, D is TRBD1 (6 bases). Germline V CDR1 and CDR2: SGHDT, YYEEEE. With 0 bases removed from V and 0 bases from J, the gap between germline ends came to 12 bases. This CDR3 has 16 residues. Here the CDR3 reads CASSLVSDSLNTEAFF. CDR3 bases: TGTGCCAGCAGCTTGGTTTCGGACAGCCTGAACACTGAAGCTTTCTTT.

The chain combines TRBV29-1 with TRBJ2-5; possible D gene TRBD2, 5 bases. Germline values: CDR1 SQVTM, CDR2 ANQGSEA. Trimming shortened V by 4 bases and J by 3 bases, and 6 bases separated the two germline ends. This CDR3 has 11 amino acids. Here the CDR3 DNA reads TGCAGCGTTGGAGGGAAAGAGACCCAGTACTTC. Its protein product is CSVGGKETQYF.

V gene TRBV19 combines with J gene TRBJ2-1; maybe TRBD1 (5 bases). Trimming took off 6 bases at V and 6 bases at J, with 15 bases between the two ends. In germline, CDR1 is LNHDA, CDR2 SQIVND (reference sequence). The CDR3 runs 14 residues. The DNA for the CDR3 is TGTGCCAGTAGCTGGCAGGGTTTAATCAATGAGCAGTTCTTC. It codes for CASSWQGLINEQFF.

The chain combines TRBV10-3 with TRBJ2-5; D might be TRBD1 (5 bases). The V end lost 3 bases, the J end lost 3 bases, and 14 bases lay between the germline ends. Germline CDR1 ENHRY, CDR2 SYGVKD. The CDR3 has 15 amino acids. The CDR3 nucleotides read TGTGCCATCAGTGACCCCAACAGGCCAAAAGAGACCCAGTACTTC. Its protein is CAISDPNRPKETQYF.

This clonotype came up many times. V usage is TRBV18 and J usage is TRBJ2-5, with 7 bases identical to TRBD2. Germline V CDR1 and CDR2: KGHSH, LQKENI. V shed 3 bases, J shed 6 bases, and the junction held 10 bases outside the gene matches. This CDR3 comprises 15 residues. The CDR3 loop is CASSPTGGSSKTQYF. The CDR3 nucleotides are TGTGCCAGCTCACCGACGGGGGGTTCGAGTAAGACCCAGTACTTC.

In this sample, this clonotype turned up many times. The chain combines TRBV7-2 with TRBJ2-2, with 10 bases lining up with TRBD1. From germline, CDR1 is SGHTA and CDR2 FQGNSA. This CDR3 has 16 residues. V dropped 5 bases and J dropped 6; count of bases not matched to a gene: 9. CDR3 bases: TGTGCCAGCAGCCAGCGACAGGGGGCTACGTCCGGGGAGCTGTTTTTT. Protein product: CASSQRQGATSGELFF.

CDR3 loop: CATALAGGGEQYF. The CDR3 DNA follows: TGTGCCACCGCGCTAGCGGGGGGCGGGGAGCAGTACTTC. This chain uses TRBV7-3 with TRBJ2-7, with 11 bases lining up with TRBD2. This CDR3 is built from 13 residues. The V and J ends lost 10 bases and 7 bases, in that order; junction bases with no gene match: 9. In germline, CDR1 is SGHTA, CDR2 FQGTGA.

This clonotype was seen at least ten times. V is TRBV29-1 and J is TRBJ2-6, with D perhaps matching TRBD1 (5 bases). This CDR3 comprises 13 residues. Deletions cut 5 bases from V and 3 bases from J, with 8 bases between. CDR1 and CDR2 (germline): SQVTM, ANQGSEA. CDR3 sequence reads: CSVRRDGANVLTF. CDR3 coding DNA: TGCAGCGTTCGCAGGGATGGGGCCAACGTCCTGACTTTC.

The chain carries TRBV11-2 and TRBJ2-7; tentative D call: TRBD1 (5 bases). This CDR3 has 16 residues. Trimming removed 0 bases at V and 2 bases at J, with 14 bases between. CDR1 is SGHAT, CDR2 FQNNGV, per germline. For the CDR3, the DNA is TGTGCCAGCAGCTTAGAGGCCCCCAGGGCCGCCTACGAGCAGTACTTC. Amino acid sequence: CASSLEAPRAAYEQYF.

V is TRBV20-1 and J is TRBJ2-3, with unresolved D. There are 13 residues in the CDR3. The V end lost 4 bases, the J end lost 2 bases, and 10 bases lay between the germline ends. Germline values: CDR1 DFQATT, CDR2 SNEGSKA (reference sequence). Here the CDR3 reads CSATATHTDTQYF. The DNA for the CDR3 is TGCAGTGCTACGGCGACCCACACAGATACGCAGTATTTT.

This clonotype was seen a handful of times. This chain connects TRBV30 to TRBJ2-7, with 7 nucleotides matching TRBD2. This CDR3 has 14 residues. V shed 5 bases, J shed 4 bases, and the junction held 11 bases outside the gene matches. The V gene's germline CDR1 is GTSNPN and CDR2 SVGIG (reference sequence). CDR3 region: CAWGEGSGRYEQYF. As DNA, the CDR3 is TGTGCCTGGGGGGAGGGTAGTGGAAGGTACGAGCAGTACTTC. The full variable domain, completed using reference TRBV30 and TRBJ2-7, is SQTIHQWPATLVQPVGSPLSLECTVEGTSNPNLYWYRQAAGRGLQLLFYSVGIGQISSEVPQNLSASRPQDRQFILSSKKLLLSDSGFYLCAWGEGSGRYEQYFGPGTRLTVT.

This clonotype came up a few times. Here the CDR3 reads CASTLEGGSTDYGYTF. The CDR3 DNA sequence: TGTGCCAGCACTCTCGAGGGAGGTTCTACGGACTATGGCTACACCTTC. The V gene is TRBV28, the J gene TRBJ1-2; D remains ambiguous. The germline CDR1 and CDR2 sequences are MDHEN and SYDVKM. Trimming stripped 7 bases from V and 3 bases from J, with 21 bases between. This CDR3 has 16 residues.

The rearrangement uses TRBV9 and TRBJ1-3; 8 bases agree with TRBD1. Germline V gives CDR1 SGDLS, CDR2 YYNGEE. The ends lost 0 bases at V and 4 bases at J; junction bases unmatched: 12. There are 18 residues in the CDR3. The CDR3 loop reads CASSVALWQGARGNTIYF. The CDR3 nucleotides read TGTGCCAGCAGCGTAGCTCTATGGCAGGGGGCGCGCGGAAACACCATATATTTT.

This clonotype was seen a handful of times. The gene calls are TRBV28 and TRBJ1-1; the D is unclear. The CDR3 consists of 13 residues. Germline-derived CDR1 and CDR2 are MDHEN and SYDVKM. V lost 10 bases, J lost 0 bases, and 12 bases lay in between. The CDR3 loop is CATHETLNTEAFF. CDR3 nucleotides: TGTGCCACCCACGAGACCCTGAACACTGAAGCTTTCTTT.

The V gene is TRBV12-3 or TRBV12-4, the J gene TRBJ1-1, with a weak D call TRBD1 (6 bases). The CDR3 has 14 residues. Between the trimmed V and J ends, which lost 1 base and 8 bases, there was a span of 14 bases. CDR3 residues: CASSLEAGAKEAFF. In DNA, the CDR3 is TGTGCCAGCAGTTTAGAAGCAGGGGCCAAGGAAGCTTTCTTT.

This clonotype was seen only a few times. This chain links TRBV5-1 with TRBJ1-1; 7 bases line up with TRBD1. With 3 bases clipped from V and 7 bases from J, the junction kept 12 bases outside the gene matches. CDR1 SGHRS and CDR2 YFSETQ come from the germline V gene. This CDR3 is built from 15 residues. CDR3 DNA: TGCGCCAGCAGCTACAGACAGGGCCCGGCGGGTGAAGCTTTCTTT. Amino acid sequence: CASSYRQGPAGEAFF.

Many counts were recorded for this clonotype. V is TRBV19 and J is TRBJ1-5; 7 bases align to TRBD1. Germline assignment: CDR1 LNHDA and CDR2 SQIVND (reference sequence). V was pared by 5 bases and J by 6 bases, with 7 bases of the junction left unmatched. The CDR3 covers 14 residues. The CDR3 loop is CASSVTGVSQPQHF. The CDR3 DNA reads TGTGCCAGTAGTGTAACAGGGGTGAGTCAGCCCCAGCATTTT.

The chain has TRBV18 and TRBJ1-2; D is ambiguous. The CDR3 is made up of 16 amino acids. Germline values: CDR1 KGHSH, CDR2 LQKENI. V was clipped by 0 bases and J by 2 bases, with 13 bases between them. This CDR3 is CASSPPSTAGNYGYTF. The CDR3 DNA sequence: TGTGCCAGCTCACCACCGTCCACAGCGGGGAACTATGGCTACACCTTC.

This clonotype was seen many times. The chain joins TRBV4-3 to TRBJ2-1, with 8 bases fitting TRBD1. The CDR3 has 15 amino acids. The junction had 9 bases not matched to a gene; V was cut back by 3 bases and J by 8 bases. The V gene's germline CDR1 is LGHNA and CDR2 YSLEER. As DNA, the CDR3 is TGCGCCAGCAGCCACTCGGACAGGGCAGGCGATGAGCAGTTCTTC. Residues: CASSHSDRAGDEQFF.

This clonotype has only a few counts. This chain joins TRBV5-4 and TRBJ1-2, with a weak D call TRBD1 (6 bases). The V and J ends lost 2 bases and 7 bases respectively, with 15 bases between them. Germline V gives CDR1 SGHNT, CDR2 YYREEE (reference sequence). This CDR3 is 14 amino acids long. The CDR3 region is CASSFSAGVSGYTF. The CDR3, as DNA: TGTGCCAGCAGCTTTTCGGCAGGGGTTAGTGGCTACACCTTC.

This clonotype was seen only a few times. The chain joins TRBV6-6 to TRBJ1-2; 8 nucleotides line up with TRBD1. J was trimmed by 2 bases and V by 1 base; bases with no gene match: 6. CDR1 is MNHNY, CDR2 SVGAGI, per germline (reference sequence). The CDR3 sequence is 16 residues long. CDR3 DNA sequence: TGTGCCAGCAGTTACTGGATTGCAGGGGGCAACTATGGCTACACCTTC. Protein sequence: CASSYWIAGGNYGYTF.

This clonotype has a handful of counts. CDR3: CASSHKSENTGELFF. DNA of the CDR3: TGTGCCAGCAGCCACAAGTCGGAGAACACCGGGGAGCTGTTTTTT. J is TRBJ2-2 and V is TRBV6-5; the D is unclear. V shed 6 bases and J shed 1 base, with 12 bases lying between them. The CDR3 totals 15 residues. CDR1 and CDR2 from the germline V gene are MNHEY and SVGAGI.